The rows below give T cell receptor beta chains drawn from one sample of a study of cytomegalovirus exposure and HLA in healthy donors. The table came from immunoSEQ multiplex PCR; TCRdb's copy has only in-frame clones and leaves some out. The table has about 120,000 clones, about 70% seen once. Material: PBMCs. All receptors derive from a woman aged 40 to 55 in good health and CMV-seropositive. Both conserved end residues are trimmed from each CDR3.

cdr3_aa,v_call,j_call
ASSSNPRRDRVQGNYGYT,TRBV7-8,TRBJ1-2
SVAGHEANYGYT,TRBV29-1,TRBJ1-2
ASSQDRDYGYT,TRBV11-1,TRBJ1-2
ASGRRSEVDPRYGYT,TRBV2,TRBJ1-2
ASSLTGGGELF,TRBV11-2,TRBJ2-2
ASSSRDSHTDTQY,TRBV19,TRBJ2-3
ASSLAGPSTDTQY,TRBV5-4,TRBJ2-3
ASSFGKDYGYT,TRBV5-4,TRBJ1-2
ASSPGTGMVAEAF,TRBV5-4,TRBJ1-1
ASSWQGLNMETQY,TRBV5-8,TRBJ2-5
ASSPMIGSGNTIY,TRBV9,TRBJ1-3
ASSYTGTTNTEAF,TRBV6-5,TRBJ1-1
AWSVNNSPLH,TRBV30,TRBJ1-6
AWSGLQGYGYT,TRBV30,TRBJ1-2
ASIGQGDTQY,TRBV5-1,TRBJ2-3
ASSRESAEEH,TRBV2,TRBJ1-5
ASRRQGLDKNIQY,TRBV6-1,TRBJ2-4
ASSPHSLLNTEAF,TRBV28,TRBJ1-1
AISESGQYYGYT,TRBV10-3,TRBJ1-2
ASSSEKNTEAF,TRBV27,TRBJ1-1
ASSQSGRGDTEAF,TRBV4-1,TRBJ1-1
ASSYRQGAHGYT,TRBV7-9,TRBJ1-2
ASSLGTINSPLH,TRBV7-8,TRBJ1-6
ASRAGTSTEAF,TRBV10-3,TRBJ1-1